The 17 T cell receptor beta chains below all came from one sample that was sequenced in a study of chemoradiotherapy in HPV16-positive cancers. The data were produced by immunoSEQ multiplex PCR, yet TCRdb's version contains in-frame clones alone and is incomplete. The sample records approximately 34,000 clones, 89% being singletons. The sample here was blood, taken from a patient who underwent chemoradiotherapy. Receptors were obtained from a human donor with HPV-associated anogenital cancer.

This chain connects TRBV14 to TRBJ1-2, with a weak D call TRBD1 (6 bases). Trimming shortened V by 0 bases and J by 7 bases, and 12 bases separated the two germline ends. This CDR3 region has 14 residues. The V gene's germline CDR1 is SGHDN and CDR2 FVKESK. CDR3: CASSQDQGKGGYTF. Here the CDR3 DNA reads TGTGCCAGCAGCCAAGACCAGGGGAAGGGTGGCTACACCTTC.

In DNA, the CDR3 is TGCGCCAGCAGTTCCAAACAGGGGACTGAAGCTTTCTTT. This gives the protein CASSSKQGTEAFF. This chain links TRBV5-1 with TRBJ1-1; 7 nucleotides line up with TRBD1. This CDR3 is built from 13 residues. Looked up from germline, CDR1 is SGHRS and CDR2 is YFSETQ. J lost 5 bases, V lost 5 bases, and 6 bases had no gene match.

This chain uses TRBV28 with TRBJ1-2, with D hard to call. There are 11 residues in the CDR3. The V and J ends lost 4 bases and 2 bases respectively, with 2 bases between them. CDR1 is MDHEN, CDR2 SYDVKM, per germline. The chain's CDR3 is CASSSNYGYTF. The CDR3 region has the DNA TGTGCCAGCAGTTCCAACTATGGCTACACCTTC.

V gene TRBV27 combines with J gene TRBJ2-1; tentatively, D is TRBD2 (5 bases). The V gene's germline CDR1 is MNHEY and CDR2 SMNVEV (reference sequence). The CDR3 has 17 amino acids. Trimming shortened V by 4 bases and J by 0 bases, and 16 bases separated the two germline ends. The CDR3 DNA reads TGTGCCAGCAGTTCCCCCCGGAGGAGTAGCTCCTACAATGAGCAGTTCTTC. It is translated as CASSSPRRSSSYNEQFF.

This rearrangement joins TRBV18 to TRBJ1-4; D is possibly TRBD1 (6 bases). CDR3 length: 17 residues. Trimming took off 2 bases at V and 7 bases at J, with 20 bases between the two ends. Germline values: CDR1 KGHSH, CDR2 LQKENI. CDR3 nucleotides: TGTGCCAGCTCACCAAGAGAAGGCAAACAGGGTGGTGAAAAACTGTTTTTT. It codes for CASSPREGKQGGEKLFF.

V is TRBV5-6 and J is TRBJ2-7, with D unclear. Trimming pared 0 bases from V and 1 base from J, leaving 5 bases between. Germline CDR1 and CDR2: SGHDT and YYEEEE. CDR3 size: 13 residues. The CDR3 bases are TGTGCCAGCAGCTTGGAAAGGTCCTACGAGCAGTACTTC. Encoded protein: CASSLERSYEQYF.

The CDR3 reads CASSATGKSETQYF. The CDR3 DNA sequence: TGTGCCAGCAGCGCTACAGGGAAGTCGGAGACCCAGTACTTC. J is TRBJ2-5 and V is TRBV9, with D perhaps TRBD1 (6 bases). The CDR3 covers 14 residues. V lost 3 bases, J lost 5 bases, and 14 bases lay in between. Germline-derived CDR1 and CDR2 are SGDLS and YYNGEE.

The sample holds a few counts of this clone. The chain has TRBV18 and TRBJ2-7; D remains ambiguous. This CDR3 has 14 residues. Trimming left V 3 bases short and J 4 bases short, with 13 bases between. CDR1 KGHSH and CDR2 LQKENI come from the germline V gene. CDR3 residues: CASSPAASWYEQYF. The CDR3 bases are TGTGCCAGCTCACCGGCGGCGAGTTGGTACGAGCAGTACTTC.

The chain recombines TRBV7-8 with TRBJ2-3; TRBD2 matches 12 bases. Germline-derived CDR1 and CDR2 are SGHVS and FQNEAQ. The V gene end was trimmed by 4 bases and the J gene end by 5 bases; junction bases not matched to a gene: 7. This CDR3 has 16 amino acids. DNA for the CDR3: TGTGCCAGCAGCTCCCCGCCGGGACTAGCGGGAGATACGCAGTATTTT. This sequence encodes CASSSPPGLAGDTQYF.

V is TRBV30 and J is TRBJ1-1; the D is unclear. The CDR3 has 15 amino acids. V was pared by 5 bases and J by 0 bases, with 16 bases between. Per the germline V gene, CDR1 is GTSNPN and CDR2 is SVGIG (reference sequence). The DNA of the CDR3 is TGTGCCTGGGAGCCGAACTACTACATGAACACTGAAGCTTTCTTT. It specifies CAWEPNYYMNTEAFF.

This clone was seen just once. Here the CDR3 reads CASSVFMAAEGEQYF. CDR3 sequence (DNA): TGCGCCAGCAGCGTGTTCATGGCAGCCGAAGGCGAGCAGTACTTC. The V call is TRBV4-3, the J call TRBJ2-7, with D unresolved. CDR1 and CDR2 from the germline V gene are LGHNA and YSLEER. The V gene lost 5 bases and the J gene lost 6 bases, with 20 bases spanning the gap. This CDR3 is 15 amino acids long.

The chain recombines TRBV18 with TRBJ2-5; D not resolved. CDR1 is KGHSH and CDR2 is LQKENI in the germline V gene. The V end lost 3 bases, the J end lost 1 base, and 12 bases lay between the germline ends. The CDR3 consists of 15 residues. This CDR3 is CASSPPNVPQETQYF. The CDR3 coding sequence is TGTGCCAGCTCACCCCCGAATGTGCCCCAAGAGACCCAGTACTTC.

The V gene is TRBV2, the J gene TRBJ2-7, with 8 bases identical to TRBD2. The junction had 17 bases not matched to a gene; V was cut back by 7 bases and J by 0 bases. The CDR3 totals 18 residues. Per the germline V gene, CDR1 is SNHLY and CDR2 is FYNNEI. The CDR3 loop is CASTDREAGGPSSYEQYF. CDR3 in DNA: TGTGCCAGCACCGACCGGGAGGCGGGAGGTCCGAGCTCCTACGAGCAGTACTTC. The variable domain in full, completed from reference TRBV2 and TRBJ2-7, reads EPEVTQTPSHQVTQMGQEVILRCVPISNHLYFYWYRQILGQKVEFLVSFYNNEISEKSEIFDDQFSVERPDGSNFTLKIRSTKLEDSAMYFCASTDREAGGPSSYEQYFGPGTRLTVT.

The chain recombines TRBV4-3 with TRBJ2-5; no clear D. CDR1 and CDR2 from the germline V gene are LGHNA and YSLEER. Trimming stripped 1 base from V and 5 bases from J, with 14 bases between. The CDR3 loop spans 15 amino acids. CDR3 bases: TGCGCCAGCAGCCAAGTCTTCCCGTCTTGGGAGACCCAGTACTTC. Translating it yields CASSQVFPSWETQYF.

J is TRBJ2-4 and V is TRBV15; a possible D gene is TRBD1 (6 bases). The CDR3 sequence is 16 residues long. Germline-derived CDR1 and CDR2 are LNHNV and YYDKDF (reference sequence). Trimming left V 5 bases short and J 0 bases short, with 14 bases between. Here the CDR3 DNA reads TGTGCCACCAGCCTCCGACAGGAGGTAGCCAAAAACATTCAGTACTTC. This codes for CATSLRQEVAKNIQYF.

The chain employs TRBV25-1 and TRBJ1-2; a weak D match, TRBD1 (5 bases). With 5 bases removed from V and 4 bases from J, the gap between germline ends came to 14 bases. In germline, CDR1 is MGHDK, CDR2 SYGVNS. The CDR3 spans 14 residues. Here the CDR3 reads CASSPRTPFYGYTF. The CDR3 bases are TGTGCCAGCAGTCCCCGGACACCTTTCTATGGCTACACCTTC.

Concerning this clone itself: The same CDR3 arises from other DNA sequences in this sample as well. The CDR3 nucleotides read TGTGCCAGCAGCTTAGGCAGGGGGCGAGGAAACGGGGAGCTGTTTTTT. Protein product: CASSLGRGRGNGELFF. This rearrangement joins TRBV7-6 to TRBJ2-2; 8 nucleotides align to TRBD1. The V segment lost 1 base and the J segment 7 bases; nucleotides outside the gene matches: 8. The CDR3 totals 16 residues. From germline, CDR1 is SGHVS and CDR2 FNYEAQ.